What follows are 25 T cell receptor beta chains derived from one specimen sequenced in a study of HIV-infected patients and healthy controls. Reverse transcription used around 500 ng RNA and constant-region primers for alpha and beta. Each of the alpha and beta chains got its own library through chain-specific third strand synthesis with indices. TCRdb re-derived calls from the 5' RACE reads in MiXCR, one entry per CDR3 protein. Seen here are more than 8,500 distinct CDR3 sequences, 5.5% to 6% observed once, and the top ten hold around 7.7%. The repertoire came from unfractionated whole blood and reflected all unsorted peripheral T cells. What was sequenced was blood. The receptors were gathered from an adult in good health.

Sample share makes this clonotype medium-sized. This rearrangement joins TRBV12-3 or TRBV12-4 to TRBJ2-1; 10 nucleotides match TRBD2. The V gene end was trimmed by 2 bases and the J gene end by 7 bases; junction bases not matched to a gene: 8. The CDR3 is made up of 16 amino acids. CDR3 DNA: TGTGCCAGCAGTTTACAAAGGCTAGCGGGAGTTAATGAGCAGTTCTTC. Its translation is CASSLQRLAGVNEQFF.

This clonotype has just a few counts. This rearrangement joins TRBV7-2 to TRBJ1-1; possibly TRBD1 for D (6 bases). V lost 4 bases and J 1 base, leaving 7 bases between the germline ends. This CDR3 spans 13 amino acids. Germline loops: CDR1 SGHTA, CDR2 FQGNSA. The CDR3 spells CASSSRGNTEAFF. The CDR3, as DNA: TGTGCCAGCAGCTCCAGGGGGAACACTGAAGCTTTCTTT.

This clonotype was found many times. The chain joins TRBV20-1 to TRBJ1-1; no reliable D call. Germline V gene sequence: CDR1 DFQATT, CDR2 SNEGSKA (reference sequence). The ends were cut back, 0 bases at V and 5 bases at J, with 13 bases in the middle. The length of the CDR3 is 14 residues. The CDR3 is CSARERTGGTEAFF. CDR3 in DNA: TGCAGTGCTAGAGAGCGGACCGGCGGTACTGAAGCTTTCTTT.

In this sample, this clonotype turned up many times. V is TRBV5-5 and J is TRBJ2-2; D may be TRBD2 (7 bases). CDR1 and CDR2 (germline): SGHKS, YYEKEE (reference sequence). Deletions cut 2 bases from V and 3 bases from J, with 14 bases between. The CDR3 consists of 16 residues. CDR3 DNA sequence: TGTGCCAGCAGCTTCAGAGGGGGGGCGGACACCGGGGAGCTGTTTTTT. This encodes CASSFRGGADTGELFF. The full variable domain, in which reference TRBV5-5 and TRBJ2-2 provide the parts outside the CDR3, is DAGVTQSPTHLIKTRGQQVTLRCSPISGHKSVSWYQQVLGQGPQFIFQYYEKEERGRGNFPDRFSARQFPNYSSELNVNALLLGDSALYLCASSFRGGADTGELFFGEGSRLTVL.

This clonotype occurred many times. The chain uses TRBV4-3 and TRBJ1-1, with D possibly being TRBD1 (5 bases). The V and J ends lost 3 bases and 2 bases respectively, with 13 bases between them. Germline V gene sequence: CDR1 LGHNA, CDR2 YSLEER. The CDR3 length is 15 residues. The CDR3 nucleotides are TGCGCCAGCAGCCAGGGGGTCCCTATCAACACTGAAGCTTTCTTT. Translation: CASSQGVPINTEAFF.

This clonotype rates as medium-sized. V is TRBV7-9 and J is TRBJ1-1, with D possibly matching TRBD1 (6 bases). There are 13 residues in the CDR3. With 1 base removed from V and 10 bases from J, the gap between germline ends came to 13 bases. The germline V gene has CDR1 SEHNR and CDR2 FQNEAQ (reference sequence). The CDR3 is CASSLDQGTLAFF. The DNA for the CDR3 is TGTGCCAGCAGCTTAGACCAGGGGACCTTAGCTTTCTTT.

This clonotype is labeled medium-sized. Here the CDR3 reads CSARGIGKNEQFF. The CDR3 region has the DNA TGCAGTGCTAGAGGTATAGGAAAAAATGAGCAGTTCTTC. The chain employs TRBV20-1 and TRBJ2-1, with no clear D. The CDR3 totals 13 residues. The germline gives CDR1 DFQATT, CDR2 SNEGSKA (reference sequence). V lost 1 base and J 7 bases, leaving 11 bases between the germline ends.

This clonotype ranks as medium-sized. J is TRBJ1-6 and V is TRBV6-6, with 9 nucleotides matching TRBD1. The trim removed 4 bases at V and 10 bases at J, leaving 5 bases unmatched. This CDR3 contains 14 residues. Looked up from germline, CDR1 is MNHNY and CDR2 is SVGAGI (reference sequence). The CDR3 spells CASSSGTGRSPLHF. DNA of the CDR3: TGTGCCAGCAGTTCCGGGACAGGGAGGTCACCCCTCCACTTT.

This chain connects TRBV5-1 to TRBJ2-5, with D unclear. The germline V and J ends were trimmed by 2 bases and 0 bases, with 8 bases remaining between them. This CDR3 region has 14 residues. Germline values: CDR1 SGHRS, CDR2 YFSETQ. CDR3 region: CASSLRRYQETQYF. The CDR3 region has the DNA TGCGCCAGCAGCTTAAGACGGTACCAAGAGACCCAGTACTTC.

In this sample, this clonotype turned up many times. J is TRBJ2-7 and V is TRBV7-2; unclear D gene. The germline V gene has CDR1 SGHTA and CDR2 FQGNSA. This CDR3 is built from 14 residues. V shed 3 bases and J shed 1 base, with 10 bases lying between them. This CDR3 reads CASSLTSYSYEQYF. The CDR3 nucleotides are TGTGCCAGCAGCTTGACTTCCTATTCCTACGAGCAGTACTTC. Filled out from reference TRBV7-2 and TRBJ2-7, the complete variable domain reads GAGVSQSPSNKVTEKGKDVELRCDPISGHTALYWYRQSLGQGLEFLIYFQGNSAPDKSGLPSDRFSAERTGGSVSTLTIQRTQQEDSAVYLCASSLTSYSYEQYFGPGTRLTVT.

Sample share makes this clonotype medium-sized (0.01 to 0.1%). The chain couples TRBV7-2 to TRBJ2-3; D is uncertain. Between the trimmed V and J ends, which lost 5 bases and 1 base, there was a span of 10 bases. From germline, CDR1 is SGHTA and CDR2 FQGNSA. The length of the CDR3 is 14 residues. In DNA, the CDR3 is TGTGCCAGCAGCCCAGGACCCCGCACAGATACGCAGTATTTT. Protein product: CASSPGPRTDTQYF.

Judged by abundance, this clonotype is medium-sized. The DNA is left out, because the CDR3 cannot be placed on it with certainty; the CDR3 is given as TCRdb lists it. The chain is built from TRBV7-2 and TRBJ2-5. Germline lookup yields CDR1 SGHTA and CDR2 FQGNSA. With termini counted, the CDR3 has 15 amino acids. The CDR3 is CASSLVSLYQETQYF.

The sample holds many counts of this clonotype. This chain connects TRBV29-1 to TRBJ2-3, with 8 nucleotides matching TRBD2. The length of the CDR3 is 14 residues. The V gene's germline CDR1 is SQVTM and CDR2 ANQGSEA. The V and J ends lost 4 bases and 2 bases, in that order; junction bases with no gene match: 5. DNA of the CDR3: TGCAGCGTTGGGATTAGCGGGATCACAGATACGCAGTATTTT. This codes for CSVGISGITDTQYF.

This clonotype was seen at least ten times. CDR3 DNA: TGTGCCAGCAGCGGCGACAGTGATTACTATGGCTACACCTTC. Translated: CASSGDSDYYGYTF. The chain joins TRBV3-1 to TRBJ1-2; perhaps TRBD1 as D (5 bases). V was cut by 5 bases and J by 3 bases, with 13 bases left in between. The CDR3 is 14 residues long. Germline loops: CDR1 LGHDT, CDR2 YNNKEL (reference sequence).

This clonotype was detected a few times. V gene TRBV7-2 combines with J gene TRBJ2-1; D is unresolved. Trimming removed 5 bases at V and 5 bases at J, with 10 bases between. From germline, CDR1 is SGHTA and CDR2 FQGNSA. The CDR3 runs 13 residues. CDR3 residues: CASSSSGDNEQFF. Written as DNA, the CDR3 is TGTGCCAGCAGCAGCTCTGGGGACAATGAGCAGTTCTTC.

This clonotype is categorized as medium-sized. The DNA of the CDR3 is TGTGCCAGCAGCCAAGGGGACAGGCCTTACTACGAGCAGTACTTC. Encoded protein: CASSQGDRPYYEQYF. The gene calls are TRBV3-1 and TRBJ2-7; 8 nucleotides match TRBD1. Germline V gives CDR1 LGHDT, CDR2 YNNKEL (reference sequence). CDR3 length: 15 residues. Trimming cost V 1 base and J 3 bases; bases outside gene matches: 5.

This clonotype showed up many times. The rearrangement links TRBV6-4 to TRBJ1-1; 7 bases match TRBD1. After removal of 7 bases from V and 0 bases from J, the junction contained 5 bases not matched to a gene. The CDR3 runs to 14 residues. Germline-derived CDR1 and CDR2 are MRHNA and SNTAGT. CDR3 sequence: CASKGDRVNTEAFF. CDR3 nucleotides: TGTGCCAGCAAGGGGGACAGAGTGAACACTGAAGCTTTCTTT.

This clonotype has ten or more counts. The chain uses TRBV5-6 and TRBJ2-4; no reliable D call. V was cut by 1 base and J by 0 bases, with 11 bases left in between. Germline values: CDR1 SGHDT, CDR2 YYEEEE. This CDR3 spans 16 amino acids. As DNA, the CDR3 is TGTGCCAGCAGCTTGTATATGTCAGGAGCCAAAAACATTCAGTACTTC. This sequence encodes CASSLYMSGAKNIQYF.

Judged by abundance, this clonotype is medium-sized (0.01 to 0.1%). This rearrangement joins TRBV2 to TRBJ2-3; D remains ambiguous. With 7 bases removed from V and 5 bases from J, the gap between germline ends came to 16 bases. This CDR3 spans 14 amino acids. The germline gives CDR1 SNHLY, CDR2 FYNNEI. Written as DNA, the CDR3 is TGTGCCAGCACTCCTCTCTTCTCCGGAGATACGCAGTATTTT. Amino acid sequence: CASTPLFSGDTQYF.

In this sample, this clonotype is medium-sized. Written as DNA, the CDR3 is TGTGCCAGCAGCCCCGCGGCGTCGAACGAGCAGTACTTC. Translation: CASSPAASNEQYF. This rearrangement joins TRBV9 to TRBJ2-7; D unclear. There are 13 residues in the CDR3. The germline V and J ends were trimmed by 4 bases and 5 bases, with 13 bases remaining between them. Looked up from germline, CDR1 is SGDLS and CDR2 is YYNGEE.

In its sample, this clonotype ranks as medium-sized. The chain combines TRBV20-1 with TRBJ1-5; 9 bases line up with TRBD1. The germline V gene encodes CDR1 DFQATT and CDR2 SNEGSKA (reference sequence). The CDR3 extends over 14 amino acids. J lost 6 bases, V lost 3 bases, and 6 bases had no gene match. The CDR3 DNA sequence: TGCAGTGCTAGGGTGGGACAGGGCATTCAGCCCCAGCATTTT. It translates to CSARVGQGIQPQHF.

In this sample, this clonotype turned up many times. This chain connects TRBV7-2 to TRBJ2-1; 9 bases align to TRBD2. The CDR3 has 15 residues. The germline CDR1 and CDR2 sequences are SGHTA and FQGNSA. The ends lost 2 bases at V and 7 bases at J; junction bases unmatched: 6. CDR3 in DNA: TGTGCCAGCAGCTTATGGCGGGGGGGCACAAATGAGCAGTTCTTC. This gives the protein CASSLWRGGTNEQFF.

This clonotype was seen more than once but under ten times. The chain uses TRBV6-2 or TRBV6-3 and TRBJ2-1; 7 bases match TRBD2. The CDR3 has 19 amino acids. V was pared by 7 bases and J by 0 bases, with 18 bases of the junction left unmatched. Germline V gives CDR1 MNHEY, CDR2 SVGEGT. CDR3 in amino acids: CASTGDVAGAISSYNEQFF. The CDR3 DNA reads TGTGCCAGCACTGGCGACGTAGCGGGCGCGATAAGCTCCTACAATGAGCAGTTCTTC.

This clonotype was counted only a few times. The J gene is TRBJ2-3, the V gene TRBV29-1; D might be TRBD2 (6 bases). Trimming shortened V by 0 bases and J by 1 base, and 11 bases separated the two germline ends. Looked up from germline, CDR1 is SQVTM and CDR2 is ANQGSEA. This CDR3 spans 15 amino acids. CDR3 DNA: TGCAGCGTTGAAGACGGAGCGGGCCGCACAGATACGCAGTATTTT. Translating it yields CSVEDGAGRTDTQYF.

By share, this clonotype counts as medium-sized (0.01 to 0.1%). J is TRBJ2-1 and V is TRBV9; TRBD1 matches 7 bases. CDR3 length: 14 amino acids. V was clipped by 3 bases and J by 3 bases; unmatched bases: 3. In germline, CDR1 is SGDLS, CDR2 YYNGEE. The CDR3 region is CASSARDSYNEQFF. The CDR3 region has the DNA TGTGCCAGCAGCGCAAGGGACAGCTACAATGAGCAGTTCTTC.